A single T cell receptor beta chain is shown here with its context. Trimming shortened V by 1 base and J by 2 bases, and 12 bases separated the two germline ends. The CDR3 sequence is 15 residues long. Germline CDR1 reads KGHSH; CDR2 reads LQKENI. The data derive from a study of blood T cell repertoires in COVID-19. Assay: immunoSEQ multiplex PCR; the TCRdb copy retains only in-frame clones and omits some. The sample has about 350,000 clones, about nine tenths seen once. The material sequenced was peripheral blood. The sequence came from a woman aged 70 to 79 with COVID-19, enrolled during active disease. The chain joins TRBV18 to TRBJ2-7; maybe TRBD1 (6 bases). Written as DNA, the CDR3 is TGTGCCAGCTCACCACTACAGGGATCTACCTACGAGCAGTACTTC. This gives the protein CASSPLQGSTYEQYF.